The 10 T cell receptor beta chains below come from one sample, sequenced in a study of early T cells in non-severe SARS-CoV-2 infection. Each CDR3 protein is one row after TCRdb ran MiXCR on the 5' RACE reads. The table records some 70,000 distinct CDR3 sequences, 9.5% of them present only once. Sequencing was done on a sample of whole blood. The receptors were sampled from an adult who was a healthcare worker with PCR-confirmed SARS-CoV-2 infection or an uninfected control (not recorded which).

In its sample, this clonotype was seen many times. This sequence joins TRBV9 and TRBJ1-3; D not resolved. Trimming shortened V by 0 bases and J by 0 bases, and 7 bases separated the two germline ends. The CDR3 covers 15 residues. The germline V gene has CDR1 SGDLS and CDR2 YYNGEE. The CDR3 DNA is TGTGCCAGCAGCGTAGAAATGGGCTCTGGAAACACCATATATTTT. Amino acid sequence: CASSVEMGSGNTIYF. The whole variable domain, filled in from reference TRBV9 and TRBJ1-3, reads DSGVTQTPKHLITATGQRVTLRCSPRSGDLSVYWYQQSLDQGLQFLIQYYNGEERAKGNILERFSAQQFPDLHSELNLSSLELGDSALYFCASSVEMGSGNTIYFGEGSWLTVV.

Only a few counts were recorded for this clonotype. The chain combines TRBV11-3 with TRBJ2-6, with D tentatively TRBD1 or TRBD2 (5 bases each). The CDR3 spans 17 residues. V was shortened by 4 bases and J by 0 bases, with 13 bases between the two germline ends. Per germline, CDR1 SGHNT and CDR2 YENEEA. CDR3 region: CASSSGRGLSGANVLTF. The CDR3 bases are TGTGCCAGCAGCTCGGGACGGGGCCTCTCTGGGGCCAACGTCCTGACTTTC.

This clonotype appeared a few times. The genes are TRBV7-2 and TRBJ2-3; D is undetermined. The CDR3 has 15 residues. V was clipped by 6 bases and J by 0 bases, with 13 bases between them. Germline-derived CDR1 and CDR2 are SGHTA and FQGNSA. The CDR3 DNA reads as TGTGCCAGCAGTAAACGAGAACCTAGCACAGATACGCAGTATTTT. Translated, it gives CASSKREPSTDTQYF.

This clonotype was picked up a small number of times. This chain uses TRBV6-1 with TRBJ1-6; D is unresolved. Germline loops: CDR1 MNHNS, CDR2 SASEGT. Trimming removed 2 bases at V and 10 bases at J, with 3 bases between. The CDR3 spans 11 residues. In DNA, the CDR3 is TGTGCCAGCAGTGAACAATCACCCCTCCACTTT. Its protein product is CASSEQSPLHF.

This clonotype was observed at least ten times. V is TRBV11-2 and J is TRBJ1-2; D is unresolved. Trimming left V 2 bases short and J 7 bases short, with 14 bases between. The CDR3 totals 14 residues. Germline CDR1 and CDR2: SGHAT and FQNNGV. Here the CDR3 reads CASSLNKEGSGYTF. CDR3 sequence (DNA): TGTGCCAGCAGCTTAAACAAGGAGGGTAGTGGCTACACCTTC.

CDR3 in DNA: TGCAGTGCCAAGAGGCAGGGGCTTCTTGGCTACACCTTC. Translation gives CSAKRQGLLGYTF. The genes are TRBV20-1 and TRBJ1-2, with TRBD1 as a possible D gene (6 bases). The CDR3 length is 13 residues. Germline CDR1 is DFQATT and CDR2 is SNEGSKA (reference sequence). V dropped 6 bases and J dropped 7 bases, with 18 bases sitting between them.

This clonotype was counted ten times or more. This chain links TRBV7-9 with TRBJ2-4; 8 positions match TRBD1. Germline V gene sequence: CDR1 SEHNR, CDR2 FQNEAQ (reference sequence). The V gene end was trimmed by 6 bases and the J gene end by 3 bases; junction bases not matched to a gene: 16. CDR3 length equals 18 residues. The CDR3 DNA sequence: TGTGCCAGCAGACCTAGCCTTGGACAGGGCGAAGTCAAAAACATTCAGTACTTC. Translation: CASRPSLGQGEVKNIQYF.

V usage is TRBV7-9 and J usage is TRBJ2-5, with D maybe TRBD1 (5 bases). Deletions cut 8 bases from V and 2 bases from J, with 9 bases between. The germline V gene has CDR1 SEHNR and CDR2 FQNEAQ (reference sequence). This CDR3 is built from 12 residues. CDR3 DNA: TGTGCCAGCGACAGAGAACAAGAGACCCAGTACTTC. Encoded protein: CASDREQETQYF.

This clonotype was picked up a small number of times. The rearrangement uses TRBV19 and TRBJ2-2; 13 nucleotides align to TRBD2. The V gene end was trimmed by 4 bases and the J gene end by 5 bases; junction bases not matched to a gene: 7. The germline V gene has CDR1 LNHDA and CDR2 SQIVND (reference sequence). The CDR3 sequence is 17 residues long. CDR3 nucleotide sequence: TGTGCCAGTAGTAACGGACTAGCGGGAGCAAGGACCGGGGAGCTGTTTTTT. It yields the protein CASSNGLAGARTGELFF.

This clonotype was recorded at least ten times. The chain uses TRBV12-5 and TRBJ2-1; 14 bases are shared with TRBD2. V lost 2 bases and J lost 7; bases outside the gene matches: 16. This CDR3 has 20 amino acids. Germline lookup yields CDR1 LGHNT and CDR2 FRNRAP. The chain's CDR3 is CASGLTPRTSGGPRDNEQFF. CDR3 nucleotides: TGTGCTAGTGGTTTGACTCCTAGGACTAGCGGGGGGCCTCGCGATAATGAGCAGTTCTTC.